One sample yielded the 19 T cell receptor beta chains listed below, sequenced in a study of T cell changes during pregnancy in multiple sclerosis (dated by TCRdb to between 2018 and 2021). Library construction relied on the immunoSEQ multiplex PCR assay. Sourced from immuneACCESS, this table was stored by TCRdb with only in-frame sequences that have V and J called. A share of the clones is absent; for the studies checked, an unresolved V gene accounts for under half, and the remainder has no known explanation. The sample profile shows 35,000 to 45,000 clones; 70% to 90% of them were found once. The ten largest make up 0.75% to 1% of the sample. The specimen comprised CD4+ T cells from peripheral blood mononuclear cells, sampled after pregnancy. These receptors all stem from a female donor with multiple sclerosis, enrolled in a pregnancy study.

The V call is TRBV2, the J call TRBJ1-2; 7 nucleotides agree with TRBD1. This CDR3 has 14 residues. J lost 4 bases, V lost 6 bases, and 8 bases had no gene match. Germline CDR1 SNHLY, CDR2 FYNNEI. The CDR3 reads CASRDFRDSYGYTF. In DNA form, the CDR3 reads TGTGCCAGCAGGGATTTCCGGGACAGCTATGGCTACACCTTC.

The chain recombines TRBV11-3 with TRBJ2-3, with D possibly matching TRBD2 (5 bases). Germline V gives CDR1 SGHNT, CDR2 YENEEA. V lost 1 base and J 4 bases, leaving 12 bases between the germline ends. There are 15 residues in the CDR3. CDR3 in DNA: TGTGCCAGCAGCTTAGGTGACGGAGGCGCAGATACGCAGTATTTT. Translation: CASSLGDGGADTQYF.

This clone has just a few counts. This chain uses TRBV29-1 with TRBJ1-1; D ambiguous. The CDR3 has 13 residues. V was cut by 3 bases and J by 1 base, with 9 bases left in between. The germline V gene has CDR1 SQVTM and CDR2 ANQGSEA. CDR3 bases: TGCAGCGTTGATCCCGAGTCGAACACTGAAGCTTTCTTT. Translated, it gives CSVDPESNTEAFF.

The chain is built from TRBV29-1 and TRBJ2-1; 7 bases line up with TRBD1. Germline CDR1 and CDR2: SQVTM and ANQGSEA. The CDR3 covers 14 residues. The V segment lost 1 base and the J segment 3 bases; nucleotides outside the gene matches: 3. CDR3 nucleotide sequence: TGCAGCGTTGAAGGACAGGGTCTCTACAATGAGCAGTTCTTC. Protein product: CSVEGQGLYNEQFF.

The chain combines TRBV30 with TRBJ2-2; TRBD1 matches at 9 bases. The CDR3 extends over 18 amino acids. The V segment lost 0 bases and the J segment 2 bases; nucleotides outside the gene matches: 10. Germline V gene lookup returns CDR1 GTSNPN and CDR2 SVGIG (reference sequence). The CDR3 nucleotides are TGTGCCTGGAGTGTATTTTACCCGGACAGGGGTAACACCGGGGAGCTGTTTTTT. This sequence encodes CAWSVFYPDRGNTGELFF.

The V and J genes are TRBV11-3 and TRBJ2-1, with D maybe TRBD2 (5 bases). V was clipped by 0 bases and J by 9 bases, with 9 bases between them. The CDR3 is 13 amino acids. The V gene's germline CDR1 is SGHNT and CDR2 YENEEA. The CDR3 sequence is CASSLEIRGEQFF. In DNA, the CDR3 is TGTGCCAGCAGCTTAGAGATTCGGGGTGAGCAGTTCTTC.

The V call is TRBV5-1, the J call TRBJ1-4, with 11 bases matching TRBD1. V lost 3 bases to trimming and J lost 1 base; unmatched junction nucleotides: 14. CDR1 and CDR2 (germline): SGHRS, YFSETQ. CDR3 size: 20 residues. The chain's CDR3 is CASSSRELVGTGGTNEKLFF. The CDR3 DNA reads TGCGCCAGCAGCTCTAGAGAACTTGTGGGGACAGGGGGAACTAATGAAAAACTGTTTTTT.

Concerning this clone: This same CDR3 is encoded by further DNA sequences in the sample. The CDR3 DNA follows: TGCGCCAGCAGCTTGACAGGGATGAGATATGGCTACACCTTC. Its protein is CASSLTGMRYGYTF. This chain links TRBV5-1 with TRBJ1-2; the D gene is possibly TRBD1 (6 bases). The CDR3 covers 14 residues. The germline V and J ends were trimmed by 1 base and 5 bases, with 12 bases remaining between them. The germline CDR1 and CDR2 sequences are SGHRS and YFSETQ.

This chain uses TRBV30 with TRBJ2-6, with D possibly being TRBD1 (5 bases). Germline CDR1 is GTSNPN and CDR2 is SVGIG (reference sequence). V lost 2 bases and J lost 0, with 11 bases in between. The CDR3 extends over 16 amino acids. CDR3 nucleotides: TGTGCCTGGAGTAGGGGCTCAAGCTCTGGGGCCAACGTCCTGACTTTC. Encoded protein: CAWSRGSSSGANVLTF.

This clone was counted a single time. V gene TRBV7-2 combines with J gene TRBJ2-1, with 11 nucleotides matching TRBD2. With 5 bases clipped from V and 10 bases from J, the junction kept 13 bases outside the gene matches. CDR3 length: 16 residues. Germline CDR1 is SGHTA and CDR2 is FQGNSA. The CDR3 reads CASSQDPTSGGIEQFF. CDR3 DNA: TGTGCCAGCAGCCAAGACCCAACTAGCGGGGGCATCGAGCAGTTCTTC.

The chain links TRBV27 to TRBJ2-6; possible D gene TRBD2, 6 bases. Trimming left V 0 bases short and J 5 bases short, with 14 bases between. The CDR3 has 17 residues. Germline CDR1 and CDR2: MNHEY and SMNVEV (reference sequence). DNA of the CDR3: TGTGCCAGCAGTTTATCGGCGGGGCCCATTCGGGCCAACGTCCTGACTTTC. Amino acid sequence: CASSLSAGPIRANVLTF.

CDR3 region: CSVEGGRGLSTDTQYF. The CDR3 nucleotides are TGCAGCGTTGAGGGCGGGCGGGGCCTTAGCACAGATACGCAGTATTTT. The chain combines TRBV29-1 with TRBJ2-3, with D possibly TRBD2 on 6 matching bases. Trimming left V 3 bases short and J 0 bases short, with 16 bases between. CDR3 size: 16 residues. Germline V CDR1 and CDR2: SQVTM, ANQGSEA.

This rearrangement joins TRBV9 to TRBJ2-3, with 8 bases fitting TRBD1. The germline gives CDR1 SGDLS, CDR2 YYNGEE. The CDR3 is made up of 14 amino acids. V was clipped by 2 bases and J by 1 base; unmatched bases: 0. CDR3: CASSVGQGTDTQYF. CDR3 DNA sequence: TGTGCCAGCAGCGTGGGACAGGGCACAGATACGCAGTATTTT.

The chain joins TRBV6-6 to TRBJ1-6; 10 positions match TRBD1. V was clipped by 4 bases and J by 7 bases; unmatched bases: 4. The CDR3 loop spans 15 amino acids. Germline CDR1 reads MNHNY; CDR2 reads SVGAGI (reference sequence). The CDR3 DNA reads as TGTGCCAGCAGTTCACCGACAGGGGGCAATTCACCCCTCCACTTT. Translated: CASSSPTGGNSPLHF.

V and J are TRBV10-2 and TRBJ1-5, with D possibly TRBD1 on 5 matching bases. V lost 2 bases and J 0 bases, leaving 8 bases between the germline ends. The germline V gene has CDR1 WSHSY and CDR2 SAAADI. This CDR3 has 15 amino acids. CDR3 amino acids: CASSEDSYSNQPQHF. The CDR3 nucleotides read TGCGCCAGCAGTGAGGACAGTTATAGCAATCAGCCCCAGCATTTT.

A single count supports this clone. CDR3 amino acids: CASSGTGKYSGNTIYF. The CDR3 DNA reads as TGTGCCAGTTCGGGGACAGGGAAATACTCTGGAAACACCATATATTTT. This chain joins TRBV19 and TRBJ1-3; 9 nucleotides line up with TRBD1. The CDR3 is 16 residues long. The V and J ends lost 8 bases and 0 bases, in that order; junction bases with no gene match: 8. Per the germline V gene, CDR1 is LNHDA and CDR2 is SQIVND (reference sequence).

The chain combines TRBV7-2 with TRBJ1-2; the match to TRBD1 covers 7 bases. CDR3 length: 15 residues. Germline CDR1 SGHTA, CDR2 FQGNSA. The junction had 10 bases not matched to a gene; V was cut back by 5 bases and J by 4 bases. The CDR3 region is CASSQQDRYPYGYTF. The DNA for the CDR3 is TGTGCCAGCAGCCAACAGGACAGGTACCCCTATGGCTACACCTTC.

The rearrangement joins TRBV23-1 to TRBJ2-3, with TRBD2 matching 12 bases. TRBV23-1 has ORF status, its function being uncertain. This CDR3 is 21 amino acids long. The trim removed 0 bases at V and 1 base at J, leaving 14 bases unmatched. As DNA, the CDR3 is TGCGCCAGCAGTCAATCGTCCGGACTAGCGGGGCGAAAAGGAGGCACAGATACGCAGTATTTT. Amino acids: CASSQSSGLAGRKGGTDTQYF.

The chain links TRBV10-3 to TRBJ1-5; the D gene is possibly TRBD1 (6 bases). The CDR3 extends over 14 amino acids. Germline V CDR1 and CDR2: ENHRY, SYGVKD. Trimming shortened V by 3 bases and J by 3 bases, and 9 bases separated the two germline ends. As DNA, the CDR3 is TGTGCCATCAGTGAATCAGGGGACAATCAGCCCCAGCATTTT. It is translated as CAISESGDNQPQHF.